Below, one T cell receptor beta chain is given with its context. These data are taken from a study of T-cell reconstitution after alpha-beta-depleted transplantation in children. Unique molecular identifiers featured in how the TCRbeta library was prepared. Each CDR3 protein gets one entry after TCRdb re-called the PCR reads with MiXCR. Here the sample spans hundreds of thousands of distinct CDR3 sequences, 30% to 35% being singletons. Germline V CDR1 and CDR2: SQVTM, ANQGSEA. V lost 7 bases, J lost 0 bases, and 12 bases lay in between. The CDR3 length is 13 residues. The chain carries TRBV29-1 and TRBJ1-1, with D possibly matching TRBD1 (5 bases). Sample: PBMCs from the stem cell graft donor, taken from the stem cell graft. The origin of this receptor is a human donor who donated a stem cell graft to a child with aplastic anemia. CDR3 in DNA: TGCAGCGCCAACGCAGGGCTGAACACTGAAGCTTTCTTT. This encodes CSANAGLNTEAFF.